A selection of T cell receptor beta chains follows, all from one sample in a study of memory CD4+ T cells and cytomegalovirus serostatus. Method: immunoSEQ multiplex PCR; TCRdb's copy keeps in-frame clones and lacks some. The sample lists some 46,000 clones, around 80% occurring once. The material sequenced was memory CD4+ T cells from blood. Receptor source: an adult in good health and CMV-seronegative. Each CDR3 is given with its conserved first and last residue. Fields, in order: J gene, clone size, V gene, CDR3 protein. Clone size is shown for a subset of rows, as once, few, many or a class of expanded clone.

TRBJ1-6 - TRBV7-9 CASSLGNYNSPLHF
TRBJ1-3 - TRBV7-6 CASSRLVLGSGNTIYF
TRBJ1-1 - TRBV7-8 CASSLVGRGLNTEAFF
TRBJ2-2 once TRBV7-9 CASSFFGVNTGELFF
TRBJ1-5 - TRBV29-1 CSVRTGVGSGNQPQHF
TRBJ2-2 - TRBV4-3 CASSQQTSGYTGELFF
TRBJ2-1 - TRBV2 CASSENLGFDEQFF
TRBJ2-7 few TRBV5-6 CASSYVSGRASYEQYF
TRBJ2-2 - TRBV15 CATSRDRTSGSGGELFF
TRBJ1-1 once TRBV27 CASSLTPGTGMNTEAFF
TRBJ2-5 - TRBV12-5 CASGSVGRTQYF
TRBJ2-7 once TRBV7-8 CASSPRGYEQYF
TRBJ2-5 - TRBV4-1 CASSHPDREAETQYF
TRBJ2-5 - TRBV5-8 CASSPGVGQGETQYF
TRBJ2-5 - TRBV5-1 CASRIGSETQYF
TRBJ1-1 - TRBV5-5 CASSFKPFNTEAFF
TRBJ2-1 - TRBV6-1 CASSERSLAGNEQFF
TRBJ1-1 - TRBV18 CASSPRDGDEAFF
TRBJ2-1 - TRBV7-9 CASSIQTSGRIHEQFF
TRBJ2-3 - TRBV9 CASSVLAGGGDTQYF
TRBJ2-5 - TRBV20-1 CSATREETQYF
TRBJ2-3 - TRBV5-1 CASSLQGSTDTQYF
TRBJ2-7 - TRBV19 CASSPAQGKGYEQYF
TRBJ2-1 - TRBV7-9 CASSPSGGGEGEQFF
TRBJ2-2 - TRBV2 CASRMLGVSGELFF
TRBJ1-2 - TRBV25-1 CASSSEGGYGYTF
- once TRBV6-5 CASRKGLTYEQYF
TRBJ1-1 - TRBV5-1 CASGDQVNTEAFF
TRBJ1-2 once TRBV2 CASSDWQEDGYTF
TRBJ2-3 - TRBV10-2 CASSEEADTQYF
TRBJ2-7 - TRBV19 CASSMGLAGLYEQYF
TRBJ2-7 - TRBV27 CASSALQGSYEQYF
TRBJ2-7 - TRBV5-1 CASSETTGVTEYEQYF
TRBJ2-5 - TRBV7-2 CASSLQRETQYF
TRBJ2-5 - TRBV6-6 CASRPGTSETQYF
TRBJ1-1 - TRBV5-8 CASSLGQGITEAFF
TRBJ1-6 - TRBV5-7 CASSLRQGRYNSPLHF
TRBJ1-5 few TRBV18 CASSPSAGNQPQHF
TRBJ2-1 - TRBV19 CATQEYNEQFF
TRBJ1-5 - TRBV11-3 CASSTSAGQPQHF
TRBJ2-7 - TRBV5-4 CASSLRQSIRGGEQYF
TRBJ2-7 once TRBV19 CASSPGDTTYEQYF
TRBJ2-1 - TRBV5-6 CASSPGTSGRGNEQFF
TRBJ2-3 - TRBV13 CASSFRTSGRSSTDTQYF
TRBJ2-2 few TRBV10-3 CAISVGQGTTGELFF
TRBJ1-2 - TRBV2 CASSEARRGDGYTF
TRBJ1-1 few TRBV7-2 CASSLDAGNTEAFF
TRBJ2-7 - TRBV7-2 CASSRTTGGRGDLDEQYF
TRBJ1-3 - TRBV29-1 CSVEDQNSGGNTIYF
TRBJ1-1 - TRBV15 CATRRGPNTEAFF